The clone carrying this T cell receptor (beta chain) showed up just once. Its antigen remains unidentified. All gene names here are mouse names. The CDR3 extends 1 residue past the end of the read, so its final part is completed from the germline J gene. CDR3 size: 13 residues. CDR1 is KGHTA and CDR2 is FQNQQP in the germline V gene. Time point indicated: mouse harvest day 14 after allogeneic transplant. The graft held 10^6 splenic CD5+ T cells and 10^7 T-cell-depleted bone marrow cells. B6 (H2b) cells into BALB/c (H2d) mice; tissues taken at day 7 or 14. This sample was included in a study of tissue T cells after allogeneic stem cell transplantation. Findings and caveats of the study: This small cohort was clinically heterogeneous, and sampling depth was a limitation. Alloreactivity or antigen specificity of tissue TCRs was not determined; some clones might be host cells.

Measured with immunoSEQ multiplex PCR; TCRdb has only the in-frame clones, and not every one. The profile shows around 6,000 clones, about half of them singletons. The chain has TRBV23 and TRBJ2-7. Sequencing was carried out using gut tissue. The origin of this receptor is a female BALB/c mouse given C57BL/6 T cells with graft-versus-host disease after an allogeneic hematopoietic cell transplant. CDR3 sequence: CSSSQSRGDEQYF. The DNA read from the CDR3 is TGCTCCAGCAGTCAATCTCGGGGTGATGAACAGTAC.